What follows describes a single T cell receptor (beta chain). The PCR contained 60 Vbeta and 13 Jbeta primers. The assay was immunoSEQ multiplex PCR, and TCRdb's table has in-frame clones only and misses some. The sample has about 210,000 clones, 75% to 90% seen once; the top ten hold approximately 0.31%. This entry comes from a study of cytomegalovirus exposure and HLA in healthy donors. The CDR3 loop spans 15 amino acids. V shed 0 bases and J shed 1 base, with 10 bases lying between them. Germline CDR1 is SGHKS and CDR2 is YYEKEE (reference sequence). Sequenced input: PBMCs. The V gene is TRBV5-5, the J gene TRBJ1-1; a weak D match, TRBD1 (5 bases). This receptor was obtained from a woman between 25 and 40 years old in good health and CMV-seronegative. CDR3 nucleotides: TGTGCCAGCAGCTTGGTTCCGGGGGAGAACACTGAAGCTTTCTTT. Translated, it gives CASSLVPGENTEAFF.